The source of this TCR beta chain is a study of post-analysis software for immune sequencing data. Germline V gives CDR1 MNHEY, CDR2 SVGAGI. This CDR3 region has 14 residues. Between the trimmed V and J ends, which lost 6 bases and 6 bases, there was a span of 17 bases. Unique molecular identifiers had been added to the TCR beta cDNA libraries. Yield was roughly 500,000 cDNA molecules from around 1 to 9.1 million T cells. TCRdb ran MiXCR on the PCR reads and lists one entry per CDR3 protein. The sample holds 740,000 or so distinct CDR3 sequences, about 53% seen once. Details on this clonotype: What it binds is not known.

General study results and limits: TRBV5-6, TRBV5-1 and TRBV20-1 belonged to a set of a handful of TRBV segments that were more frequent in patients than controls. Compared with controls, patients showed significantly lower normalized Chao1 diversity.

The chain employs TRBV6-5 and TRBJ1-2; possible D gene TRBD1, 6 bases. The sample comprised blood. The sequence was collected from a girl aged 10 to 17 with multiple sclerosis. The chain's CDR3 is CASRSGTSRDGYTF. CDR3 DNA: TGTGCCAGCAGATCCGGGACAAGTAGAGATGGCTACACCTTC.